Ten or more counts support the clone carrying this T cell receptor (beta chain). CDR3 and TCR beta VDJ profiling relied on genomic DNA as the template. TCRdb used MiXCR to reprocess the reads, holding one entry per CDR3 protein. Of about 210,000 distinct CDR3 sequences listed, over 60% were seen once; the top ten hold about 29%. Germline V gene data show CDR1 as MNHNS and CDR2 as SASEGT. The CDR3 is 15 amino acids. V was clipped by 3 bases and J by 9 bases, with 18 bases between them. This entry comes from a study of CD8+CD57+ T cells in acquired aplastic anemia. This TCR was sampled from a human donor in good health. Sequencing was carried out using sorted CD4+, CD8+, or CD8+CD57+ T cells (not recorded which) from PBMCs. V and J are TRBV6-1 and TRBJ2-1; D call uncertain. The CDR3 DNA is TGTGCCAGCAGTGAGTTTGTGGCCTACCCGGCTGAGCAGTTCTTC. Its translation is CASSEFVAYPAEQFF.